This T cell receptor beta chain was sequenced during a study of radiotherapy plus CTLA-4 blockade in lung cancer. The germline V gene encodes CDR1 MNHEY and CDR2 SMNVEV (reference sequence). V was clipped by 5 bases and J by 0 bases, with 16 bases between them. The CDR3 loop spans 16 amino acids. Sequencing used immunoSEQ multiplex PCR; TCRdb keeps in-frame clones, though not all of them. Of under 45,000 clones listed, just under 80% are singletons. V and J are TRBV27 and TRBJ1-1; D is perhaps TRBD1 (6 bases). This sample comprised peripheral blood, obtained from a patient treated with radiotherapy plus ipilimumab. This sequence originates from a human donor with non-small cell lung cancer that progressed on radiotherapy plus ipilimumab. The CDR3 is CASSPWGGRMNTEAFF. The CDR3 DNA follows: TGTGCCAGCAGTCCGTGGGGGGGCCGAATGAACACTGAAGCTTTCTTT.